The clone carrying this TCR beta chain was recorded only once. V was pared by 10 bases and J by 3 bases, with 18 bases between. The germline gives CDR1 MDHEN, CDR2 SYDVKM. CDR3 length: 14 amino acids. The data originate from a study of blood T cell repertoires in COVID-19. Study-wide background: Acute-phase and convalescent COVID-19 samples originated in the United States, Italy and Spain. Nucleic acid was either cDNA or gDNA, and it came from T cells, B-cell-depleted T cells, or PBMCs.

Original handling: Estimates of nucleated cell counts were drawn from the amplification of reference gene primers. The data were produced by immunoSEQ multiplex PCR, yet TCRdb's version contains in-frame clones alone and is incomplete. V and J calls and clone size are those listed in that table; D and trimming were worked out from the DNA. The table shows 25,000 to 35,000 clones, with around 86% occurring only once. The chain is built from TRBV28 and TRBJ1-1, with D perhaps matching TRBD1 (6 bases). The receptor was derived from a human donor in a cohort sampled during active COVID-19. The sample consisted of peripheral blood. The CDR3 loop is CATYRVEGYTEAFF. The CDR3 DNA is TGTGCCACCTACAGGGTTGAGGGGTACACTGAAGCTTTCTTT.